This TCR beta chain was obtained from a study of T cell clonality in common variable immunodeficiency. Study-wide points: Patient heterogeneity in the CVID cohort limited correlations between repertoire features and clinical complications. CVID subjects showed higher TCRbeta clonality than healthy controls. Compared with controls, CVID subjects had fewer shared TCRbeta clones.

This clone was picked up many times. No antigen is known for it. The read stops 3 residues short of the end of the CDR3; the missing end is completed from the germline J gene. V was trimmed by 3 bases and J by 10 bases, leaving 11 bases between them. Looked up from germline, CDR1 is SGHRS and CDR2 is YFSETQ. The CDR3 has 13 residues. This table comes from immunoSEQ multiplex PCR, and its TCRdb copy is limited to in-frame clones, with some not included. This record lists tens of thousands of clones, none seen once only, and the top ten clones contain roughly an eighth. The chain links TRBV5-1 to TRBJ1-6, with unresolved D. Sequenced input: peripheral blood mononuclear cells. This receptor was taken from a person aged 18 to 75 in good health. The DNA read from the CDR3 is TGCGCCAGCAGCTCTCCCGGTAACTCACCC. Its protein is CASSSPGNSP. The CDR3 in its entirety is CASSSPGNSPLHF.